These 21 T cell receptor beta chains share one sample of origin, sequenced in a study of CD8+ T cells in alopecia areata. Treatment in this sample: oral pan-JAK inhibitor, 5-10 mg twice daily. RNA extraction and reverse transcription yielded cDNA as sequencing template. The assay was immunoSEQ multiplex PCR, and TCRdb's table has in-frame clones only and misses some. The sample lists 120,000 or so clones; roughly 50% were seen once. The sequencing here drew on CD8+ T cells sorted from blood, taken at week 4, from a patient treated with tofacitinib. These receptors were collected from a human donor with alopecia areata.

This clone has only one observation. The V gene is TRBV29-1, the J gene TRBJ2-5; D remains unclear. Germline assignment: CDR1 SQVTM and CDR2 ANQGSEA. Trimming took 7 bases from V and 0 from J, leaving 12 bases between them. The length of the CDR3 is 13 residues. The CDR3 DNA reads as TGCAGCGCAGATGAGCCGAACCAAGAGACCCAGTACTTC. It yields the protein CSADEPNQETQYF.

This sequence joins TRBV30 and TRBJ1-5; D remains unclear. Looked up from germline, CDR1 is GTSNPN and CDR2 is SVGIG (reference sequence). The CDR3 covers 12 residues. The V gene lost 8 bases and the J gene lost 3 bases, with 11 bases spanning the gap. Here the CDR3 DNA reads TGTGCCGTAAGCTGGTTCAATCAGCCCCAGCATTTT. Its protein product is CAVSWFNQPQHF.

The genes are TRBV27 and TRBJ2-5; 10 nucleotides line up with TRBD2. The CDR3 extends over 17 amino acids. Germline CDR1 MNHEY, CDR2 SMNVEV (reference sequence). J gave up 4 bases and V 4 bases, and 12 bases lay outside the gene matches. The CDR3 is CASSYGAGGERGETQYF. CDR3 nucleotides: TGTGCCAGCAGTTACGGAGCGGGGGGGGAAAGGGGAGAGACCCAGTACTTC.

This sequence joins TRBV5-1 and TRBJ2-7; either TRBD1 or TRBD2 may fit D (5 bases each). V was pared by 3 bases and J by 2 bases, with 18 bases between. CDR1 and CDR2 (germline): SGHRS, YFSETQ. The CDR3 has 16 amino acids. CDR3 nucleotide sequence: TGCGCCAGCAGCTCCCCGGAAGGGACGGACGCCTACGAGCAGTACTTC. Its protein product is CASSSPEGTDAYEQYF.

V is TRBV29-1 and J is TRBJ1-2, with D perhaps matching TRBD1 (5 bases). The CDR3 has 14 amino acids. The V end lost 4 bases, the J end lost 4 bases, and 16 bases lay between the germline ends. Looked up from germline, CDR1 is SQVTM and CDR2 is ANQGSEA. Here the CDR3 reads CSVAQVSPSYGYTF. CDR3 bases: TGCAGCGTTGCACAGGTGTCCCCATCCTATGGCTACACCTTC.

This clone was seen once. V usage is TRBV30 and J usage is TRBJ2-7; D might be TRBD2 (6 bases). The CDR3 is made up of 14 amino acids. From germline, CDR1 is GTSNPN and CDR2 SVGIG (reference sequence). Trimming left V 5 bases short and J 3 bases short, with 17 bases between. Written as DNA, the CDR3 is TGTGCCTGGGGAAGGCGGGACGCACGCTACGAGCAGTACTTC. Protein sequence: CAWGRRDARYEQYF.

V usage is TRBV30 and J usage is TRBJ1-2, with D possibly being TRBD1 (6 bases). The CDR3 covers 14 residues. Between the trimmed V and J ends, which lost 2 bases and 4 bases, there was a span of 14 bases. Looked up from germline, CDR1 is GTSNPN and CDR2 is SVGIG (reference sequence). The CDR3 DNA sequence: TGTGCCTGGAGTCCGGGACACGGAGGCTATGGCTACACCTTC. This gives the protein CAWSPGHGGYGYTF.

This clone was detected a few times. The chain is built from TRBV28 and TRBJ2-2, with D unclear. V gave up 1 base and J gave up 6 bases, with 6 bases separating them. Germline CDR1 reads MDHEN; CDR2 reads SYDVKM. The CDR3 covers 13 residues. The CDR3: CASSLSGSGELFF. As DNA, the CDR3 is TGTGCCAGCAGTTTATCGGGTTCCGGGGAGCTGTTTTTT.

The CDR3 spells CAWTGLANYGYTF. The CDR3 coding sequence is TGTGCCTGGACCGGCCTAGCTAACTATGGCTACACCTTC. The rearrangement uses TRBV30 and TRBJ1-2; D remains unclear. V was clipped by 4 bases and J by 0 bases, with 9 bases between them. CDR3 length: 13 residues. Germline V lookup: CDR1 GTSNPN, CDR2 SVGIG (reference sequence).

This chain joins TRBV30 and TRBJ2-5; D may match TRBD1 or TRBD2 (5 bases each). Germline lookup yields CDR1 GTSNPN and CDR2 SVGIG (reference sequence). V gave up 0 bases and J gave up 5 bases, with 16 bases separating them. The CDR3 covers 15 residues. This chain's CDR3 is CAWSVLQGPGETQYF. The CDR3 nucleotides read TGTGCCTGGAGTGTATTGCAGGGTCCGGGGGAGACCCAGTACTTC. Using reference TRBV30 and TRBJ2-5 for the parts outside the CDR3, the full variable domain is SQTIHQWPATLVQPVGSPLSLECTVEGTSNPNLYWYRQAAGRGLQLLFYSVGIGQISSEVPQNLSASRPQDRQFILSSKKLLLSDSGFYLCAWSVLQGPGETQYFGPGTRLLVL.

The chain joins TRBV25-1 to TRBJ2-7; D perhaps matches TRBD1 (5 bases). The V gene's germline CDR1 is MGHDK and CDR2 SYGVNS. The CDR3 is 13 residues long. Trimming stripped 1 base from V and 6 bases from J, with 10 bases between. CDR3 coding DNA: TGTGCCAGCAGTGAATTCAGGGTTGGCGAGCAGTACTTC. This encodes CASSEFRVGEQYF.

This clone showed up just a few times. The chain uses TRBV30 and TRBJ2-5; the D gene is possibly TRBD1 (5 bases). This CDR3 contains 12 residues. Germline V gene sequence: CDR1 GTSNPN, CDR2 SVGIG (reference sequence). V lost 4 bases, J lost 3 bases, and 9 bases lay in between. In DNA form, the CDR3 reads TGTGCCTGGAATGAAGGGGAAGAGACCCAGTACTTC. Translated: CAWNEGEETQYF.

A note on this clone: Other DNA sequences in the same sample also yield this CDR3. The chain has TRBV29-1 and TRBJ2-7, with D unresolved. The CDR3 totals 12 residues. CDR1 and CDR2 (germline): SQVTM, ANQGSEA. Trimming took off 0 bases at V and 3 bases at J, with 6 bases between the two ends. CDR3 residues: CSVEENSYEQYF. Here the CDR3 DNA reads TGCAGCGTTGAAGAAAACAGCTACGAGCAGTACTTC.

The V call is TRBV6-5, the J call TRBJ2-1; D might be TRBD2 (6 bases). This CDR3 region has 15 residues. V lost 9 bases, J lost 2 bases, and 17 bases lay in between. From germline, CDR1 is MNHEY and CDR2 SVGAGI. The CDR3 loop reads CASYSGSEPYNEQFF. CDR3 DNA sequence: TGTGCCAGTTACTCCGGGAGCGAGCCCTACAATGAGCAGTTCTTC.

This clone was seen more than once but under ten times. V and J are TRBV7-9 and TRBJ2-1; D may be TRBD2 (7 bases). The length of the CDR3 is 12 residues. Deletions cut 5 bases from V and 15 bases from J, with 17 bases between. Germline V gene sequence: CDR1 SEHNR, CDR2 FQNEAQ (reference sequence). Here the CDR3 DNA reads TGTGCCAGCAGCCCTGGGGGGGACACCCCGTTCTTC. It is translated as CASSPGGDTPFF. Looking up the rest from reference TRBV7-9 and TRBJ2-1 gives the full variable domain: DTGVSQNPRHKITKRGQNVTFRCDPISEHNRLYWYRQTLGQGPEFLTYFQNEAQLEKSRLLSDRFSAERPKGSFSTLEIQRTEQGDSAMYLCASSPGGDTPFFGPGTRLTVL.

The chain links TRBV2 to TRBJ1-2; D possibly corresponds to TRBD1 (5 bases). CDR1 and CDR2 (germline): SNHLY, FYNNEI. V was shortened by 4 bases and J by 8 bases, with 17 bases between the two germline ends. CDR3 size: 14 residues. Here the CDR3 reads CASSVGPEGHGYTF. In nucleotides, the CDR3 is TGTGCCAGCAGTGTGGGTCCCGAGGGGCACGGCTACACCTTC.

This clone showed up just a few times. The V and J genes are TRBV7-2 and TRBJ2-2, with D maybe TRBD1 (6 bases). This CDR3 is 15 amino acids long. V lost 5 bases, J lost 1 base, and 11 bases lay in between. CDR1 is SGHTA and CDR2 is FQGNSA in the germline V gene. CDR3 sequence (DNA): TGTGCCAGCAGCCCAAGACAGGTGAACACCGGGGAGCTGTTTTTT. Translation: CASSPRQVNTGELFF.

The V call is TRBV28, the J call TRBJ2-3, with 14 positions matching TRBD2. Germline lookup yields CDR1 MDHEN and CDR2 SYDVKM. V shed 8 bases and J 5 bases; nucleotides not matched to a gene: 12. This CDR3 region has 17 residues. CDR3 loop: CASYSPVGLAGGDTQYF. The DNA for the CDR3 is TGTGCCAGCTATTCTCCCGTTGGACTAGCGGGGGGAGATACGCAGTATTTT.

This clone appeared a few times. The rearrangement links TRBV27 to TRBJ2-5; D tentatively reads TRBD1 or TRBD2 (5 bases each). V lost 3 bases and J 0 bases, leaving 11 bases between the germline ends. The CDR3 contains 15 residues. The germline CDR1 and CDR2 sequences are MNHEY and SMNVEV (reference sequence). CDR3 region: CASSFWVGDQETQYF. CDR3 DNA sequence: TGTGCCAGCAGTTTCTGGGTGGGGGACCAAGAGACCCAGTACTTC.

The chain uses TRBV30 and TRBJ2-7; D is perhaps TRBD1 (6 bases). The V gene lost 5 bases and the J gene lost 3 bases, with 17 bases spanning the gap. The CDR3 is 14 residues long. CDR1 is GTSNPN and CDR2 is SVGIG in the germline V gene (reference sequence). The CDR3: CAWGGRDIGYEQYF. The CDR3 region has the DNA TGTGCCTGGGGGGGCCGTGACATTGGCTACGAGCAGTACTTC.

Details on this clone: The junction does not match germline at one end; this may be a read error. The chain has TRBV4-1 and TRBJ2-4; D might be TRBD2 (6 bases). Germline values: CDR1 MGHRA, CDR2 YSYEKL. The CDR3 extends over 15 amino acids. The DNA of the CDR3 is TGCGCCAGCAGGCAAGGGGCTAGCGTAAAAAACATTCAGTACTTC. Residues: CASRQGASVKNIQYF.